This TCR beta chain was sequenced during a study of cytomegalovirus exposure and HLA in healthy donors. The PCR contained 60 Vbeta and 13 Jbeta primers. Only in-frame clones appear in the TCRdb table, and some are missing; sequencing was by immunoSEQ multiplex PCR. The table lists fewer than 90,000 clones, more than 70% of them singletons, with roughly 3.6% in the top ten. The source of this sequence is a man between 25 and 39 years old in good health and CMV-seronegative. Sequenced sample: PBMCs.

The CDR3 reads CASSPPEVAKNIQYF. The CDR3 DNA reads TGTGCCAGCTCACCACCAGAGGTAGCCAAAAACATTCAGTACTTC. The rearrangement uses TRBV18 and TRBJ2-4; D uncertain. Looked up from germline, CDR1 is KGHSH and CDR2 is LQKENI. The CDR3 runs to 15 residues. V dropped 0 bases and J dropped 0 bases, with 6 bases sitting between them.